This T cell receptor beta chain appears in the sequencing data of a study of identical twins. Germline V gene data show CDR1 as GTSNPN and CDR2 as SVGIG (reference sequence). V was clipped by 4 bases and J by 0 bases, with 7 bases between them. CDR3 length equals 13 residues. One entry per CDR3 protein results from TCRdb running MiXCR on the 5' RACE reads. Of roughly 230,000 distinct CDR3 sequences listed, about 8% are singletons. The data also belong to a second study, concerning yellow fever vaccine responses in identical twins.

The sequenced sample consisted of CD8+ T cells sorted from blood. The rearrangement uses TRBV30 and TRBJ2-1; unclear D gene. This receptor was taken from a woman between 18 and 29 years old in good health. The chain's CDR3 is CAWNARSYNEQFF. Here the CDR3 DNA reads TGTGCCTGGAACGCCCGCTCCTACAATGAGCAGTTCTTC.